These 19 T cell receptor beta chains were all obtained from the same sample, sequenced in a study of T-cell reconstitution after alpha-beta-depleted transplantation in children. TCRbeta library preparation incorporated unique molecular identifiers. TCRdb passed the PCR reads through MiXCR, listing each CDR3 protein once. The top ten hold 4.5% to 6% of the sample, which has around 410,000 distinct CDR3 sequences, under 13% seen once. The sequencing used PBMCs from the stem cell graft donor, collected from the stem cell graft. The receptors derive from a human donor who donated a stem cell graft to a child with acute myeloid leukemia.

This clonotype turned up a few times. J is TRBJ1-1 and V is TRBV12-3 or TRBV12-4, with TRBD1 matching over 8 bases. CDR3 length equals 13 residues. Losses at the gene ends were 6 bases for V and 4 bases for J; bases not matched to a gene: 4. For the CDR3, the DNA is TGTGCCAGCAGAAGACAGGGGACCACTGAAGCTTTCTTT. It translates to CASRRQGTTEAFF.

Notes on this clonotype: One junction end does not reproduce the germline sequence, and a read error may be involved. V and J are TRBV29-1 and TRBJ2-7; D is unclear. CDR3 length equals 11 residues. Germline-derived CDR1 and CDR2 are SQVTM and ANQGSEA. The CDR3: CSAEWAYEQYF. The DNA for the CDR3 is TGCAGCGCTGAATGGGCCTACGAGCAGTACTTC.

The V gene is TRBV12-3 or TRBV12-4, the J gene TRBJ2-1; 7 bases fit TRBD2. This CDR3 has 15 residues. The ends lost 4 bases at V and 1 base at J; junction bases unmatched: 4. The CDR3: CASSWIGGSYNEQFF. The CDR3 bases are TGTGCCAGCAGTTGGATCGGGGGGTCCTACAATGAGCAGTTCTTC.

This clonotype was seen at least ten times. The rearrangement links TRBV6-2 or TRBV6-3 to TRBJ2-2, with no clear D. Germline-derived CDR1 and CDR2 are MNHEY and SVGEGT. This CDR3 region has 16 residues. Trimming took off 4 bases at V and 1 base at J, with 13 bases between the two ends. The CDR3 DNA is TGTGCCAGCAGTTCAACCCCGCGGCTGAACACCGGGGAGCTGTTTTTT. Translating gives CASSSTPRLNTGELFF.

This clonotype occurred many times. CDR3: CSAAILDTDTQYF. The CDR3, as DNA: TGCAGTGCTGCCATCCTAGACACAGATACGCAGTATTTT. The V gene is TRBV20-1, the J gene TRBJ2-3; D is undetermined. This CDR3 spans 13 amino acids. V dropped 5 bases and J dropped 2 bases, with 11 bases sitting between them. Germline V CDR1 and CDR2: DFQATT, SNEGSKA (reference sequence).

The chain employs TRBV5-1 and TRBJ2-5, with 8 bases aligning to TRBD2. Per germline, CDR1 SGHRS and CDR2 YFSETQ. With V trimmed by 1 base and J by 2 bases, 7 bases remained unmatched. The CDR3 spans 16 residues. CDR3 in DNA: TGCGCCAGCAGCTTGACGGCAGGACTAGCACAAGAGACCCAGTACTTC. Amino acid sequence: CASSLTAGLAQETQYF.

This clonotype was counted only a few times. The chain links TRBV4-1 to TRBJ1-6, with TRBD1 matching over 8 bases. Germline V gives CDR1 MGHRA, CDR2 YSYEKL. V shed 4 bases, J shed 9 bases, and the junction held 2 bases outside the gene matches. The CDR3 covers 13 residues. Written as DNA, the CDR3 is TGCGCCAGCAGCCGGACAGGGCTTTCACCCCTCCACTTT. Translation gives CASSRTGLSPLHF.

This clonotype was found a few times. The chain employs TRBV5-1 and TRBJ2-1, with 15 bases fitting TRBD2. The germline gives CDR1 SGHRS, CDR2 YFSETQ. The CDR3 extends over 16 amino acids. Trimming at V came to 3 bases and at J to 10 bases, leaving 8 bases not matched to a gene. CDR3 protein: CASSSTGLAGGWEQFF. The CDR3 nucleotides read TGCGCCAGCAGCTCTACGGGACTAGCGGGAGGCTGGGAGCAGTTCTTC.

The J gene is TRBJ1-6, the V gene TRBV27; maybe TRBD1 (6 bases). The CDR3 contains 15 residues. Germline V CDR1 and CDR2: MNHEY, SMNVEV (reference sequence). V lost 5 bases and J lost 7, with 15 bases in between. CDR3 DNA: TGTGCCAGCAGTCCCTGGGGGCCAGGCAATTCACCCCTCCACTTT. It is translated as CASSPWGPGNSPLHF.

CDR3 sequence (DNA): TGTGCCAGCAGTGATATAGGGAAAGCTACGCAGTATTTT. This codes for CASSDIGKATQYF. This rearrangement joins TRBV2 to TRBJ2-3; D is ambiguous. Deletions cut 3 bases from V and 8 bases from J, with 12 bases between. The germline V gene has CDR1 SNHLY and CDR2 FYNNEI. The CDR3 consists of 13 residues.

The chain is built from TRBV25-1 and TRBJ2-5; weak D call: TRBD1 (6 bases). The CDR3 consists of 15 residues. Germline V CDR1 and CDR2: MGHDK, SYGVNS. The V gene lost 5 bases and the J gene lost 4 bases, with 17 bases spanning the gap. The CDR3 region has the DNA TGTGCCAGCAGTACCCCACAGGGTAAAGGAGAGACCCAGTACTTC. Protein sequence: CASSTPQGKGETQYF.

In DNA form, the CDR3 reads TGCGCCAGCAGCTTGTCACTAGCGGGGGATGAGCAGTTCTTC. This encodes CASSLSLAGDEQFF. This chain uses TRBV5-1 with TRBJ2-1; 11 nucleotides line up with TRBD2. The germline V gene has CDR1 SGHRS and CDR2 YFSETQ. V lost 1 base, J lost 8 bases, and 2 bases stayed unmatched. The CDR3 sequence is 14 residues long.

This clonotype was detected a few times. The chain carries TRBV6-1 and TRBJ1-5; D might be TRBD1 (5 bases). CDR1 and CDR2 from the germline V gene are MNHNS and SASEGT. Deletions cut 4 bases from V and 8 bases from J, with 15 bases between. The CDR3 is 14 residues long. The CDR3 nucleotides are TGTGCCAGCAGTGCCAGAGGGGTGTTTGAGCCCCAGCATTTT. Translating it yields CASSARGVFEPQHF.

This clonotype was seen a few times. The chain couples TRBV4-1 to TRBJ1-2; D is ambiguous. The germline gives CDR1 MGHRA, CDR2 YSYEKL. The CDR3 totals 16 residues. V gave up 2 bases and J gave up 4 bases, with 17 bases separating them. The DNA for the CDR3 is TGCGCCAGCAGCCAAATTGGTAGGGCCCGTTCCTATGGCTACACCTTC. This translates into CASSQIGRARSYGYTF.

This clonotype showed up just a few times. J is TRBJ2-1 and V is TRBV20-1, with 11 bases aligning to TRBD2. Looked up from germline, CDR1 is DFQATT and CDR2 is SNEGSKA (reference sequence). With 6 bases clipped from V and 4 bases from J, the junction kept 11 bases outside the gene matches. The CDR3 loop spans 16 amino acids. This chain's CDR3 is CSAHTTSGSAYNEQFF. In DNA, the CDR3 is TGCAGTGCCCACACTACTAGCGGGAGCGCGTACAATGAGCAGTTCTTC.

The V and J genes are TRBV5-1 and TRBJ1-5; no definite D call. CDR3 size: 15 residues. V lost 1 base and J 0 bases, leaving 8 bases between the germline ends. Germline V gene sequence: CDR1 SGHRS, CDR2 YFSETQ. The CDR3 sequence is CASSLSGSSNQPQHF. CDR3 in DNA: TGCGCCAGCAGCTTGTCGGGTTCTAGCAATCAGCCCCAGCATTTT.

With regard to this clonotype: A clone one base away is much larger, so this may be a read error. V gene TRBV3-1 combines with J gene TRBJ2-2; D is possibly TRBD2 (6 bases). Germline V gene data show CDR1 as LGHDT and CDR2 as YNNKEL (reference sequence). CDR3 size: 14 residues. V dropped 8 bases and J dropped 2 bases, with 12 bases sitting between them. The CDR3 spells CASQRAVNTGELFF. CDR3 bases: TGTGCCAGCCAGCGGGCCGTAAACACCGGGGAGCTGTTTTTT.

This clonotype was counted a few times. The chain carries TRBV27 and TRBJ1-5; no definite D call. Trimming cost V 5 bases and J 3 bases, with 5 bases left between them. There are 12 residues in the CDR3. Looked up from germline, CDR1 is MNHEY and CDR2 is SMNVEV (reference sequence). In DNA, the CDR3 is TGTGCCAGCAGTAACCTCAATCAGCCCCAGCATTTT. Its protein product is CASSNLNQPQHF.

This clonotype has a count of ten or more. This chain joins TRBV19 and TRBJ1-1, with 8 nucleotides matching TRBD1. The CDR3 spans 13 residues. V lost 7 bases to trimming and J lost 2 bases; unmatched junction nucleotides: 3. Germline lookup yields CDR1 LNHDA and CDR2 SQIVND (reference sequence). The CDR3 here is CASIGQGNTEAFF. CDR3 DNA sequence: TGTGCCAGTATCGGACAGGGTAACACTGAAGCTTTCTTT.